This T cell receptor beta chain was sequenced in a study of blood T cell repertoires in COVID-19. The CDR3 is 15 amino acids. Germline CDR1 reads MNHNS; CDR2 reads SASEGT. Trimming removed 0 bases from V and 3 bases from J, with 10 bases in between. The method was immunoSEQ multiplex PCR; TCRdb's version includes in-frame clones alone and lacks a portion of them. The sample gives fewer than 350,000 clones, around 86% of which show up once; 3.5% to 4.5% is in the top ten. The chain has TRBV6-1 and TRBJ2-3; D is uncertain. Sequencing input: PBMCs or T cells enriched from blood (not recorded which). The TCR was taken from a woman between 40 and 50 years old with acute COVID-19. The CDR3 coding sequence is TGTGCCAGCAGTGAAGCGATTGGAGTTACAGATACGCAGTATTTT. The encoded protein is CASSEAIGVTDTQYF.